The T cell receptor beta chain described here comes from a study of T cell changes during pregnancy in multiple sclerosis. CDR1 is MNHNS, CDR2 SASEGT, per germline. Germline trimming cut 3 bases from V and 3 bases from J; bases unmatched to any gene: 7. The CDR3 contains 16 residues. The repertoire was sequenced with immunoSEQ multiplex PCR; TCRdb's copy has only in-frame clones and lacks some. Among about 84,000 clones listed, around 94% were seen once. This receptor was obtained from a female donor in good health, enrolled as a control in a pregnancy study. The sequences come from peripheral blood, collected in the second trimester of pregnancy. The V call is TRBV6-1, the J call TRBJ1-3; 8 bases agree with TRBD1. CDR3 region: CASSDQGAMIGNTIYF. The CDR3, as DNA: TGTGCCAGCAGTGACCAGGGGGCAATGATTGGAAACACCATATATTTT.